The following is a TCR beta chain sequence with its context. The CDR3 covers 16 residues. The germline CDR1 and CDR2 sequences are SGHRS and YFSETQ. J lost 5 bases, V lost 3 bases, and 12 bases had no gene match. The sample comes from a study of blood T cell repertoires in COVID-19. Study-wide background: Sources were T cells, B-cell-depleted T cells, or PBMCs; the material itself was cDNA or gDNA.

Profiling relied on immunoSEQ multiplex PCR, and the TCRdb table lists in-frame clones only, not all of them. The data show 350,000 or so clones, around 87% seen once. The material sequenced was peripheral blood. The source of this sequence is a woman aged 30 to 39 with COVID-19, enrolled during active disease. The chain employs TRBV5-1 and TRBJ2-7, with TRBD2 matching 9 bases. The CDR3 DNA reads as TGCGCCAGCAGCTCTTCACCTAGCGGGATAAGAAACGAGCAGTACTTC. Protein: CASSSSPSGIRNEQYF.